This T cell receptor (beta chain) was captured in a study of T cell changes during pregnancy in multiple sclerosis. Clones were sequenced by immunoSEQ multiplex PCR, and TCRdb holds only the in-frame ones, with some missing. Counted here are roughly 40,000 clones, 80% to 95% occurring once; the ten biggest clones make up about an eighth. V shed 7 bases and J shed 5 bases, with 9 bases lying between them. Germline loops: CDR1 MNHEY, CDR2 SVGAGI. This CDR3 region has 12 residues. This clonotype was obtained from a female donor with multiple sclerosis, enrolled in a pregnancy study. V is TRBV6-5 and J is TRBJ2-1; perhaps TRBD2 as D (6 bases). Here the sequenced sample was CD8+ T cells from peripheral blood mononuclear cells, taken in the first trimester of pregnancy. As DNA, the CDR3 is TGTGCCAGCAAAGGGGAGGACAATGAGCAGTTCTTC. Translation: CASKGEDNEQFF.